This T cell receptor beta chain was observed in a study of cytomegalovirus exposure and HLA in healthy donors. Germline trimming cut 8 bases from V and 6 bases from J; bases unmatched to any gene: 5. The germline gives CDR1 MDHEN, CDR2 SYDVKM. The CDR3 totals 12 residues. Researchers ran the PCR with 60 Vbeta and 13 Jbeta primers. Data came from immunoSEQ multiplex PCR; TCRdb stores just in-frame clones and leaves some out. The table lists about 150,000 clones, around 75% of them singletons. The clonotype originates from a man younger than 30 in good health and CMV-seronegative. The sample was PBMCs. The gene calls are TRBV28 and TRBJ2-3, with 7 bases identical to TRBD2. CDR3 nucleotide sequence: TGTGCCAGCGGGAGGGTCGGGGATACGCAGTATTTT. Protein product: CASGRVGDTQYF.